This T cell receptor (beta chain) was captured by sequencing in a study of Ad26.COV2.S vaccination and SARS-CoV-2 variants. Study background: Participants got Ad26.COV2.S intramuscularly, once or twice 56 days apart.

About this clone: Its matching antigen is unknown.

Study conclusions and caveats: An underestimation of total T cell responses may have resulted from the TCR breadth and depth analyses.

Treatment noted: 15 to 20 received Ad26.COV2.S at low or high dose, single or two shots; roughly five received placebo; per-sample allocation not given. Sampling occurred on day 63 after the first vaccine or placebo injection. In Boston, the donor was an adult between 18-55 years of age. An Ad26 vector expressing Wuhan-strain SARS-CoV-2 spike constituted the vaccine. Some clones are missing from TCRdb's copy, which holds only in-frame ones; the method was immunoSEQ multiplex PCR. In the table there are 500,000 or so clones, 89% of which are singletons. Germline values: CDR1 SGHRS, CDR2 YFSETQ. V gave up 3 bases and J gave up 5 bases, with 17 bases separating them. This CDR3 region has 15 residues.

The source material was peripheral blood, sampled in a trial of Ad26.COV2.S vaccine versus placebo. This TCR was recovered from a person between 18 and 60 years old who received the Ad26.COV2.S COVID-19 vaccine or a placebo. The chain joins TRBV5-1 to TRBJ1-2; D may be TRBD1 (6 bases). CDR3 sequence: CASSSYRGQTYGYTF. CDR3 nucleotide sequence: TGCGCCAGCAGCTCCTACCGAGGACAGACATATGGCTACACCTTC. Based on the CDR3 plus reference TRBV5-1 and TRBJ1-2, the full variable domain is KAGVTQTPRYLIKTRGQQVTLSCSPISGHRSVSWYQQTPGQGLQFLFEYFSETQRNKGNFPGRFSGRQFSNSRSEMNVSTLELGDSALYLCASSSYRGQTYGYTFGSGTRLTVV.